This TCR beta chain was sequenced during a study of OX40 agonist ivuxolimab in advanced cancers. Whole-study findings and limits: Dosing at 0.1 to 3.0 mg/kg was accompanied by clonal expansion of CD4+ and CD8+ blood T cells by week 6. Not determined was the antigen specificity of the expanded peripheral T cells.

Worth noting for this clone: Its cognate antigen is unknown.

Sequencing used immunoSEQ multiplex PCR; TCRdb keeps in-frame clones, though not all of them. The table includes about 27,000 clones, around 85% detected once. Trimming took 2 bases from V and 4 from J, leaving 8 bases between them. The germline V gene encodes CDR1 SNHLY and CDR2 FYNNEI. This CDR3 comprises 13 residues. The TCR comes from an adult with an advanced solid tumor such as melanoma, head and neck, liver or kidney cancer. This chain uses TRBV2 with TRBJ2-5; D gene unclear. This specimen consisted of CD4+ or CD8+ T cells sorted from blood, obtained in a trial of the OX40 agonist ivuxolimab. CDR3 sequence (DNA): TGTGCCAGCAGTGAACGGTTGAGAGAGACCCAGTACTTC. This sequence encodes CASSERLRETQYF.